The sequence of this T cell receptor beta chain was determined in a study of technical replicates of blood from a few donors (dated by TCRdb to the late 2010s). As concerns this clone: Its antigen is currently not known. Base qualities were left out, and no much larger clone turns up one base away.

The library was built by means of the immunoSEQ multiplex PCR assay. The clones in this table, taken by TCRdb from immuneACCESS, are in-frame only. Not every clone is retained; where verified, under half of the shortfall comes from an unresolved V gene, and the cause of the rest is unknown. This sample lists 65,000 to 95,000 clones; about 93% were detected once. The top ten clones comprise approximately 0.27% of the sample. The CDR3 numbers 17 residues from cysteine through phenylalanine. Only the CDR3 part of the read is kept: 51 bases, read in frame from the first base. The germline V gene supplies CDR1 SGHAT and CDR2 FQNNGV. V sheds 6 bases and J sheds 5 bases, leaving 24 bases between their ends.

The sequenced material came from T cells isolated from PBMCs. The chain employs TRBV11-2 and TRBJ2-3; 5 matching bases give a weak D call of TRBD2. This clonotype was obtained from a human donor in good health. The CDR3 region reads CASRLGPFSLPQDTQYF. In nucleotide form, the sequence is TGTGCCAGCAGACTAGGTCCTTTCTCCCTCCCACAAGATACGCAGTATTTT.